These 10 T cell receptor beta chains were sequenced from one sample in a study of cytomegalovirus exposure and HLA in healthy donors. The repertoire was sequenced with immunoSEQ multiplex PCR; TCRdb's copy has only in-frame clones and lacks some. The data contain just under 75,000 clones, roughly 94% of them singletons. The specimen was PBMCs. Every receptor here comes from a woman between 18 and 30 years old in good health and CMV-seropositive.

V is TRBV4-1 and J is TRBJ2-3; D unresolved. Trimming removed 0 bases at V and 2 bases at J, with 12 bases between. Looked up from germline, CDR1 is MGHRA and CDR2 is YSYEKL. The CDR3 is 16 residues long. CDR3: CASSQDRSRNTDTQYF. The CDR3 nucleotides are TGCGCCAGCAGCCAAGATCGCTCCAGAAACACAGATACGCAGTATTTT.

The sample holds one count of this clone. This chain connects TRBV7-9 to TRBJ1-1; TRBD1 matches at 7 bases. The CDR3 sequence is 13 residues long. CDR1 is SEHNR and CDR2 is FQNEAQ in the germline V gene (reference sequence). The trim removed 5 bases at V and 7 bases at J, leaving 7 bases unmatched. The CDR3 sequence: CASSQGQNVEAFF. DNA of the CDR3: TGTGCCAGCAGCCAGGGACAGAATGTTGAAGCTTTCTTT.

This clone was seen just once. The V and J genes are TRBV2 and TRBJ1-2; 7 bases map to TRBD1. Per germline, CDR1 SNHLY and CDR2 FYNNEI. The CDR3 spans 13 residues. J gave up 5 bases and V 3 bases, and 3 bases lay outside the gene matches. CDR3 protein: CASSETGWYGYTF. The CDR3 nucleotides read TGTGCCAGCAGTGAGACAGGGTGGTATGGCTACACCTTC.

V usage is TRBV6-6 and J usage is TRBJ1-2; D is ambiguous. With 2 bases removed from V and 8 bases from J, the gap between germline ends came to 9 bases. CDR3 length: 12 amino acids. Germline CDR1 is MNHNY and CDR2 is SVGAGI (reference sequence). CDR3 region: CASSYESQGYTF. DNA for the CDR3: TGTGCCAGCAGTTACGAAAGTCAGGGCTACACCTTC.

This chain uses TRBV4-1 with TRBJ2-3, with 14 bases identical to TRBD2. This CDR3 region has 17 residues. The J segment lost 0 bases and the V segment lost 7 bases, leaving 6 bases of the junction unmatched. From germline, CDR1 is MGHRA and CDR2 YSYEKL. CDR3 sequence: CASKTSGRAGSTDTQYF. CDR3 in DNA: TGCGCCAGCAAGACTAGCGGGAGGGCGGGAAGCACAGATACGCAGTATTTT.

The chain uses TRBV4-1 and TRBJ2-3; perhaps TRBD2 as D (5 bases). Trimming took 1 base from V and 5 from J, leaving 13 bases between them. This CDR3 spans 15 amino acids. Germline V gene sequence: CDR1 MGHRA, CDR2 YSYEKL. Written as DNA, the CDR3 is TGCGCCAGCAGCCAAGTCCTCGGGGAGCAAGATACGCAGTATTTT. Translation: CASSQVLGEQDTQYF.

This clone was recorded only once. The chain employs TRBV27 and TRBJ2-2; perhaps TRBD1 as D (6 bases). The germline V and J ends were trimmed by 0 bases and 7 bases, with 12 bases remaining between them. The CDR3 contains 15 residues. Germline V gene lookup returns CDR1 MNHEY and CDR2 SMNVEV (reference sequence). The CDR3 DNA reads TGTGCCAGCAGTTTATCGACAGGTTGGGACGGGGAGCTGTTTTTT. This encodes CASSLSTGWDGELFF.

The rearrangement uses TRBV6-5 and TRBJ2-1, with D maybe TRBD1 (5 bases). The CDR3 runs 14 residues. V shed 0 bases and J shed 4 bases, with 7 bases lying between them. CDR1 is MNHEY and CDR2 is SVGAGI in the germline V gene. The CDR3 here is CASSYSTDYNEQFF. CDR3 sequence (DNA): TGTGCCAGCAGTTACTCGACAGATTACAATGAGCAGTTCTTC.

V usage is TRBV2 and J usage is TRBJ2-2; 9 bases align to TRBD2. Trimming removed 1 base from V and 10 bases from J; junction bases left unmatched: 7. Germline values: CDR1 SNHLY, CDR2 FYNNEI. The CDR3 totals 15 residues. The CDR3 sequence is CASSEEWRGGEELFF. CDR3 coding DNA: TGTGCCAGCAGTGAAGAGTGGCGGGGGGGCGAGGAGCTGTTTTTT.

The CDR3 DNA follows: TGTGCCATCAGTGACATGGGGGGCACTGAAGCTTTCTTT. This gives the protein CAISDMGGTEAFF. The chain uses TRBV10-3 and TRBJ1-1; a weak D match, TRBD1 (5 bases). This CDR3 has 13 residues. V dropped 3 bases and J dropped 4 bases, with 9 bases sitting between them. CDR1 and CDR2 (germline): ENHRY, SYGVKD.